Presented here are 4 T cell receptor beta chains from one specimen sequenced in a study of vaccination and CD4 T cells after COVID-19. Their target antigens are unknown. At the Johns Hopkins FTIC core, DNA taken from cultured CD4+ T cells was sequenced by way of the Oncomine TCR Beta short-read assay. TCRdb itself ran the PCR reads through MiXCR, one entry per CDR3 protein. The table has under 10,000 distinct CDR3 sequences, 60% seen once; the top ten hold about 29%. Regarding treatment: approximately nine-day PBMC culture with coronavirus spike peptide pools or control peptides (ViraFEST assay). Material for sequencing was CD4+ T cells from blood, cultured in vitro. The source of these receptors is a human donor who had recovered from COVID-19.

This clonotype occurred a few times. This rearrangement joins TRBV6-2 or TRBV6-3 to TRBJ2-5; possibly TRBD2 for D (5 bases). This CDR3 spans 15 amino acids. Germline V gene lookup returns CDR1 MNHEY and CDR2 SVGEGT. The germline V and J ends were trimmed by 3 bases and 2 bases, with 13 bases remaining between them. As DNA, the CDR3 is TGTGCCAGCAGTTATCCCCGGGAAAATCAAGAGACCCAGTACTTC. Its protein is CASSYPRENQETQYF.

The rearrangement joins TRBV19 to TRBJ1-5; D may be TRBD1 (6 bases). The germline V gene encodes CDR1 LNHDA and CDR2 SQIVND (reference sequence). V was shortened by 6 bases and J by 1 base, with 22 bases between the two germline ends. CDR3 size: 18 residues. CDR3: CASRPKVDRRLSNQPQHF. CDR3 DNA: TGTGCCAGTAGACCAAAGGTCGACAGGAGACTAAGCAATCAGCCCCAGCATTTT.

The V call is TRBV2, the J call TRBJ1-2; 7 nucleotides align to TRBD1. Per the germline V gene, CDR1 is SNHLY and CDR2 is FYNNEI. The trim removed 9 bases at V and 0 bases at J, leaving 4 bases unmatched. The CDR3 runs to 13 residues. CDR3 in amino acids: CAREGGANYGYTF. For the CDR3, the DNA is TGTGCCAGGGAAGGGGGCGCTAACTATGGCTACACCTTC.

Here the CDR3 DNA reads TGCGCCAGCAGCTTCGGACAGGGAGGTAACACCATATATTTT. Protein product: CASSFGQGGNTIYF. The rearrangement uses TRBV5-1 and TRBJ1-3; 8 nucleotides match TRBD1. J lost 7 bases, V lost 2 bases, and 5 bases had no gene match. Germline assignment: CDR1 SGHRS and CDR2 YFSETQ. This CDR3 contains 14 residues.